This TCR beta chain is drawn from a study of CD8 T cells in Susac syndrome. Study findings and constraints: The study admitted that it had a relatively small number of individuals in its TCR sequencing and HLA analysis.

Points on this clonotype: What it binds is unknown.

About 0.45 to 1 ug RNA was reverse transcribed with random hexamers. With immunoSEQ multiplex PCR, TCR beta CDR3 was amplified across 54 Vbeta and 13 Jbeta. TCRdb independently ran MiXCR on the immunoSEQ multiplex PCR reads; one entry per CDR3 protein. This table has over 100,000 distinct CDR3 sequences, roughly 91% appearing once. The CDR3 totals 15 residues. The V end lost 6 bases, the J end lost 7 bases, and 22 bases lay between the germline ends. The germline CDR1 and CDR2 sequences are MNHNY and SVGAGI (reference sequence). In blood CD8+ and CD4+ T cells, TCR beta underwent sequencing. Healthy donors served as age- and sex-matched controls.

The receptor's source is a human donor in good health. Sequenced input: CD4+ T cells from PBMCs. The chain has TRBV6-6 and TRBJ2-7; TRBD1 might be the D (7 bases). This CDR3 is CASRLTGAGNVEQYF. CDR3 nucleotides: TGTGCCAGCAGGCTCACAGGGGCGGGGAATGTGGAGCAGTACTTC.